A selection of T cell receptor beta chains follows, all from one sample in a study of T cells of healthy individuals. Using its own MiXCR run on the 5' RACE reads, TCRdb lists one record per CDR3 protein. The table lists 65,000 to 90,000 distinct CDR3 sequences, 5% of them singletons, with roughly 7.1% in the top ten. The receptors shown here come from a female donor in good health. The CDR3 runs from the conserved cysteine through the conserved F or W. D genes are given only for firm matches. The size field is filled for only some rows; it gives once, few, many or a size class.

d_gene | abundance | j_gene | v_gene | CDR3nt | CDR3aa
- | few | TRBJ1-2 | TRBV5-4 | TGTGCCAGCAGCCGGACGTCTGACTATGGCTACACCTTC | CASSRTSDYGYTF
- | many | TRBJ2-1 | TRBV27 | TGTGCCAGCAGTCCGGACAGATTCTACAATGAGCAGTTCTTC | CASSPDRFYNEQFF
- | few | TRBJ1-2 | TRBV28 | TGTGCCAGCAGTGGGTCCGGGACGGAGCGCCTTAACTATGGCTACACCTTC | CASSGSGTERLNYGYTF
- | few | TRBJ1-4 | TRBV5-5 | TGTGCCAGCAGCTTGAACGGGAATGAAAAACTGTTTTTT | CASSLNGNEKLFF
- | many | TRBJ1-5 | TRBV20-1 | TGCAGTGCTAGAGAGGGGGGGGGACAGCCCCAGCATTTT | CSAREGGGQPQHF
TRBD2 | - | TRBJ2-5 | TRBV11-2 | TGTGCCAGCAGCTTTTCCCTAGCGGATAAAGAGACCCACTACTTC | CASSFSLADKETHYF
- | - | TRBJ2-5 | TRBV10-3 | TGTGCCATCAGTGAGTCTCAACTGGAGACCCAGTACTTC | CAISESQLETQYF
- | many | TRBJ2-3 | TRBV15 | TGTGCCACCAGCAGAGATCCGGCGACAGATACGCAGTATTTT | CATSRDPATDTQYF
- | few | TRBJ2-7 | TRBV5-1 | TGCGCCAGCAGCTTGACTAGCCAGGGCCCCTACGAGCAGTACTTC | CASSLTSQGPYEQYF
TRBD1 | many | TRBJ2-3 | TRBV6-1 | TGTGCCAGCAGGCTACAGGGGGCGGCAGATACGCAGTATTTT | CASRLQGAADTQYF
TRBD2 | - | TRBJ2-3 | TRBV9 | TGTGCCAGCAGCGAGGGACTAGCGGATCTCACAGATACGCAGTATTTT | CASSEGLADLTDTQYF
- | many | TRBJ1-1 | TRBV29-1 | TGCAGCGCCCAATGGGGTACTTCGAACACTGAAGCTTTCTTT | CSAQWGTSNTEAFF
TRBD2 | many | TRBJ2-7 | TRBV7-8 | TGTGCCAGCAGCTCCTTTCTAGCGGAAGTTACCTACGAGCAGTACTTC | CASSSFLAEVTYEQYF
- | - | TRBJ2-7 | TRBV6-2/TRBV6-3 | TGTGCCAGCAGTTACTCAACTATGTGGGACGGCTACTCGGTCGAGCAGTACTTC | CASSYSTMWDGYSVEQYF
- | many | TRBJ2-5 | TRBV6-6 | TGTGCCAGCAGCCCCCAAGAGACCCAGTACTTC | CASSPQETQYF
- | many | TRBJ2-6 | TRBV6-2/TRBV6-3 | TGTGCCAGCAGGATTACTGGGGCCAACGTCCTGACTTTC | CASRITGANVLTF
TRBD1 | many | TRBJ1-4 | TRBV7-9 | TGTGCCAGCAGCTTAGGACAGGGAAGAGAAAAACTGTTTTTT | CASSLGQGREKLFF